The 23 T cell receptor beta chains in this list originate from one sample, sequenced in a study of cytomegalovirus exposure and HLA in healthy donors. Primers for the PCR totalled 60 Vbeta and 13 Jbeta. This table comes from immunoSEQ multiplex PCR, and its TCRdb copy is limited to in-frame clones, with some not included. Here the sample spans a few hundred thousand clones, approximately 81% being singletons. The material sequenced was PBMCs. These receptors were taken from a man aged 25 to 40 in good health and CMV-seronegative.

This clone has more than one count but fewer than ten. This rearrangement joins TRBV7-3 to TRBJ1-1; D is possibly TRBD1 (5 bases). Germline assignment: CDR1 SGHTA and CDR2 FQGTGA. Trimming took 3 bases from V and 4 from J, leaving 12 bases between them. This CDR3 region has 14 residues. The CDR3 coding sequence is TGTGCCAGCAGCTTCCAGGGTAGGGGCACTGAAGCTTTCTTT. It is translated as CASSFQGRGTEAFF.

This clone was detected only once. The CDR3 DNA is TGTGCCAGCACCCCAGGTTGGGATCAGCCCCAGCATTTT. It encodes CASTPGWDQPQHF. The chain couples TRBV2 to TRBJ1-5; D is uncertain. V was cut by 7 bases and J by 5 bases, with 12 bases left in between. Per germline, CDR1 SNHLY and CDR2 FYNNEI. The CDR3 loop spans 13 amino acids.

The chain uses TRBV6-5 and TRBJ1-2, with 7 bases aligning to TRBD1. Germline CDR1 reads MNHEY; CDR2 reads SVGAGI. V dropped 0 bases and J dropped 8; count of bases not matched to a gene: 6. This CDR3 contains 14 residues. Here the CDR3 reads CASSYSRTGRGYTF. The DNA of the CDR3 is TGTGCCAGCAGTTACTCGAGGACAGGAAGGGGCTACACCTTC.

V gene TRBV9 combines with J gene TRBJ2-5, with D possibly matching TRBD2 (6 bases). The CDR3 runs to 14 residues. Between the trimmed V and J ends, which lost 0 bases and 4 bases, there was a span of 10 bases. Germline V gene data show CDR1 as SGDLS and CDR2 as YYNGEE. The CDR3 loop reads CASSVGWGGETQYF. CDR3 coding DNA: TGTGCCAGCAGCGTAGGATGGGGAGGAGAGACCCAGTACTTC.

The chain has TRBV2 and TRBJ1-1; the D gene is possibly TRBD1 (5 bases). The V end was cut by 6 bases, the J end by 4 bases, with 30 bases between. Germline-derived CDR1 and CDR2 are SNHLY and FYNNEI. CDR3 length: 19 residues. The CDR3, as DNA: TGTGCCAGCAGCGGAACCCCAGAACTTCTACAGGTGTGGAGCACTGAAGCTTTCTTT. This encodes CASSGTPELLQVWSTEAFF.

The gene calls are TRBV7-6 and TRBJ2-7; 9 bases fit TRBD1. The CDR3 has 16 amino acids. Trimming took 1 base from V and 5 from J; bases not matched to a gene: 9. From germline, CDR1 is SGHVS and CDR2 FNYEAQ. CDR3 sequence reads: CASSLEGRTGVDEQYF. CDR3 DNA sequence: TGTGCCAGCAGCTTAGAGGGGCGGACAGGGGTGGACGAGCAGTACTTC.

This chain links TRBV2 with TRBJ2-7; 11 bases match TRBD1. The CDR3 runs to 18 residues. The trim removed 6 bases at V and 3 bases at J, leaving 16 bases unmatched. Per germline, CDR1 SNHLY and CDR2 FYNNEI. In DNA, the CDR3 is TGTGCCAGCAGGCCCGGACAGGGGGCAGGATTGTGGAGCTACGAGCAGTACTTC. It yields the protein CASRPGQGAGLWSYEQYF.

J is TRBJ2-7 and V is TRBV6-1, with 7 bases matching TRBD1. V lost 4 bases and J lost 6; bases outside the gene matches: 12. Germline V gene data show CDR1 as MNHNS and CDR2 as SASEGT. The CDR3 spans 15 residues. The CDR3 DNA follows: TGTGCCAGCAGTGTGGGACAGTACTTCTTCGCCGAGCAGTACTTC. It encodes CASSVGQYFFAEQYF.

The rearrangement links TRBV4-3 to TRBJ2-4; D unresolved. The CDR3 loop spans 17 amino acids. The V gene's germline CDR1 is LGHNA and CDR2 YSLEER. Trimming stripped 0 bases from V and 0 bases from J, with 12 bases between. This chain's CDR3 is CASSQEKVLLAKNIQYF. CDR3 nucleotides: TGCGCCAGCAGCCAAGAGAAAGTACTGCTAGCCAAAAACATTCAGTACTTC.

V usage is TRBV28 and J usage is TRBJ1-2, with no clear D. Germline V gives CDR1 MDHEN, CDR2 SYDVKM. The ends were cut back, 8 bases at V and 0 bases at J, with 19 bases in the middle. The CDR3 is made up of 16 amino acids. CDR3 region: CASSKSYGISNYGYTF. In DNA, the CDR3 is TGTGCCAGCTCGAAGAGCTACGGGATCTCTAACTATGGCTACACCTTC.

The chain couples TRBV5-1 to TRBJ2-1, with 7 bases identical to TRBD2. Germline V gene sequence: CDR1 SGHRS, CDR2 YFSETQ. This CDR3 comprises 16 residues. The V gene end was trimmed by 0 bases and the J gene end by 2 bases; junction bases not matched to a gene: 5. CDR3 sequence (DNA): TGCGCCAGCAGCTTGGGAGGGACTACAACCTACAATGAGCAGTTCTTC. It specifies CASSLGGTTTYNEQFF.

J is TRBJ2-7 and V is TRBV18; 10 bases are shared with TRBD1. Per germline, CDR1 KGHSH and CDR2 LQKENI. With 2 bases clipped from V and 7 bases from J, the junction kept 8 bases outside the gene matches. The CDR3 runs 15 residues. CDR3 sequence: CASSPGTGAGREQYF. The CDR3 DNA reads TGTGCCAGCTCACCAGGGACAGGGGCAGGTCGGGAGCAGTACTTC. Looking up the rest from reference TRBV18 and TRBJ2-7 gives the full variable domain: NAGVMQNPRHLVRRRGQEARLRCSPMKGHSHVYWYRQLPEEGLKFMVYLQKENIIDESGMPKERFSAEFPKEGPSILRIQQVVRGDSAAYFCASSPGTGAGREQYFGPGTRLTVT.

This clone has only one observation. This chain joins TRBV7-3 and TRBJ2-3; 7 nucleotides match TRBD1. CDR1 is SGHTA and CDR2 is FQGTGA in the germline V gene. Unmatched junction bases numbered 10, after V lost 5 bases and J lost 2 bases. This CDR3 spans 16 amino acids. This CDR3 is CASSLSVGGPTDTQYF. As DNA, the CDR3 is TGTGCCAGCAGCCTAAGTGTAGGGGGCCCCACAGATACGCAGTATTTT.

A few counts support this clone. The rearrangement uses TRBV27 and TRBJ1-2, with D hard to call. The CDR3 totals 15 residues. CDR1 is MNHEY, CDR2 SMNVEV, per germline (reference sequence). The V end was cut by 0 bases, the J end by 2 bases, with 10 bases between. The CDR3 spells CASSLSEGGNYGYTF. In DNA form, the CDR3 reads TGTGCCAGCAGTTTATCGGAAGGAGGGAACTATGGCTACACCTTC.

V is TRBV5-1 and J is TRBJ2-2, with a tentative D call TRBD1 (5 bases). CDR3 length equals 14 residues. CDR1 is SGHRS, CDR2 YFSETQ, per germline. Trimming removed 4 bases from V and 7 bases from J, with 14 bases in between. CDR3 sequence (DNA): TGCGCCAGCAGCATAGGACAAAACGTCGGGGAGCTGTTTTTT. Its protein is CASSIGQNVGELFF.

The chain has TRBV18 and TRBJ2-1; 13 bases align to TRBD2. Germline V lookup: CDR1 KGHSH, CDR2 LQKENI. The CDR3 loop spans 18 amino acids. The V and J ends lost 3 bases and 8 bases, in that order; junction bases with no gene match: 13. DNA of the CDR3: TGTGCCAGCTCACCGCTGACTAGCGGGGGGCCGACACCGGATGAGCAGTTCTTC. The encoded protein is CASSPLTSGGPTPDEQFF.

The chain combines TRBV28 with TRBJ1-1; the D is unclear. V was pared by 5 bases and J by 4 bases, with 11 bases between. The CDR3 sequence is 13 residues long. Germline lookup yields CDR1 MDHEN and CDR2 SYDVKM. The CDR3 DNA reads TGTGCCAGCAGTCTGCGGGTAGCCACTGAAGCTTTCTTT. Translating gives CASSLRVATEAFF.

The V gene is TRBV7-2, the J gene TRBJ1-3; D is undetermined. Germline V lookup: CDR1 SGHTA, CDR2 FQGNSA. The CDR3 is made up of 12 amino acids. V lost 1 base and J 5 bases, leaving 3 bases between the germline ends. The CDR3 spells CASSLVRNTIYF. The CDR3 DNA sequence: TGTGCCAGCAGCTTAGTAAGAAACACCATATATTTT.

This chain connects TRBV2 to TRBJ1-2, with TRBD1 matching over 7 bases. This CDR3 is 17 amino acids long. V lost 6 bases to trimming and J lost 0 bases; unmatched junction nucleotides: 13. CDR1 and CDR2 (germline): SNHLY, FYNNEI. The CDR3 loop is CASRAPGDSVTNYGYTF. The CDR3 DNA is TGTGCCAGCAGGGCCCCCGGGGACAGCGTGACTAACTATGGCTACACCTTC.

The chain joins TRBV11-3 to TRBJ2-1, with a weak D call TRBD1 (5 bases). Germline assignment: CDR1 SGHNT and CDR2 YENEEA. The CDR3 has 13 residues. V lost 5 bases to trimming and J lost 7 bases, with 12 bases between them. The CDR3: CASSRVKGNEQFF. The DNA for the CDR3 is TGTGCCAGCAGCCGTGTGAAGGGGAATGAGCAGTTCTTC.

The CDR3 DNA reads as TGTGCCAGCAAAACCGGGACAGGGGGCTATGGCTACACCTTC. Residues: CASKTGTGGYGYTF. The chain links TRBV27 to TRBJ1-2; 11 bases are a match to TRBD1. This CDR3 comprises 14 residues. J lost 4 bases, V lost 7 bases, and 5 bases had no gene match. Germline V gives CDR1 MNHEY, CDR2 SMNVEV (reference sequence).

About this clone itself: Other DNA sequences in this specimen translate into the identical CDR3. V usage is TRBV28 and J usage is TRBJ2-7, with 8 bases identical to TRBD2. Germline loops: CDR1 MDHEN, CDR2 SYDVKM. The CDR3 length is 15 residues. The ends lost 6 bases at V and 0 bases at J; junction bases unmatched: 7. CDR3 residues: CASRPSGGTSYEQYF. The CDR3 DNA is TGTGCCAGCAGACCGAGCGGGGGAACCTCCTACGAGCAGTACTTC.

The chain uses TRBV4-3 and TRBJ1-6; D is uncertain. Germline V gene lookup returns CDR1 LGHNA and CDR2 YSLEER. CDR3 size: 13 residues. Trimming pared 6 bases from V and 5 bases from J, leaving 8 bases between. The CDR3 nucleotides are TGCGCCAGCAGTCGTAATAATAATTCACCCCTCCACTTT. Protein sequence: CASSRNNNSPLHF.